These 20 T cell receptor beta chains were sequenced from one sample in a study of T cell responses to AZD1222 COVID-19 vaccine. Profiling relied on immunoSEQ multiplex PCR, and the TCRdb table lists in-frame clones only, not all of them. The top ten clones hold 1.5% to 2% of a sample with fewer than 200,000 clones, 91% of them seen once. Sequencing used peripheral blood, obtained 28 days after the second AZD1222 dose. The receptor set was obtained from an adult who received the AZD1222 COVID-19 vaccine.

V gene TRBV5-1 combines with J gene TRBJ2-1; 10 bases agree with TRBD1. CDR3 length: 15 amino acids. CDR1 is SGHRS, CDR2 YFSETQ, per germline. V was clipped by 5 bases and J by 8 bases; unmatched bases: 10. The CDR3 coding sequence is TGCGCCAGCAGGTCCGGGACAGGGGCTCCCCATGAGCAGTTCTTC. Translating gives CASRSGTGAPHEQFF.

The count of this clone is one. CDR3 loop: CASSPLGLSGNTIYF. For the CDR3, the DNA is TGTGCCAGCAGCCCGTTGGGCCTCTCTGGAAACACCATATATTTT. J is TRBJ1-3 and V is TRBV14; D is unclear. V lost 4 bases, J lost 0 bases, and 10 bases lay in between. The germline CDR1 and CDR2 sequences are SGHDN and FVKESK. The CDR3 loop spans 15 amino acids.

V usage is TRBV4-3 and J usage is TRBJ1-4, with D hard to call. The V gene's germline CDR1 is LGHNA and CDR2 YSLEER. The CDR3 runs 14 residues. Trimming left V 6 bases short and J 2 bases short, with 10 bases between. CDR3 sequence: CASSLHGTNEKLFF. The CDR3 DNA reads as TGCGCCAGCAGTCTTCATGGGACTAATGAAAAACTGTTTTTT.

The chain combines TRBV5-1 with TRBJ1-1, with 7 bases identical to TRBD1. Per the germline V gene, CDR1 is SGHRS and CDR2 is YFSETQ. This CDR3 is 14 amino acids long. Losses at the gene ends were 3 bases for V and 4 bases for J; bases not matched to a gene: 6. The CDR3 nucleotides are TGCGCCAGCAGCTCCACAGGGGCGGTCACTGAAGCTTTCTTT. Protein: CASSSTGAVTEAFF. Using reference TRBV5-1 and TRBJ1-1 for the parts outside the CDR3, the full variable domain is KAGVTQTPRYLIKTRGQQVTLSCSPISGHRSVSWYQQTPGQGLQFLFEYFSETQRNKGNFPGRFSGRQFSNSRSEMNVSTLELGDSALYLCASSSTGAVTEAFFGQGTRLTVV.

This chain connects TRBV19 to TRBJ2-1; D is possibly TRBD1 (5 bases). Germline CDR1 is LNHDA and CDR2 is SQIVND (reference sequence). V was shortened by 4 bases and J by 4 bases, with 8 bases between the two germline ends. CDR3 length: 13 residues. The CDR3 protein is CASSRPGYNEQFF. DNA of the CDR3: TGTGCCAGTAGTAGGCCAGGGTACAATGAGCAGTTCTTC.

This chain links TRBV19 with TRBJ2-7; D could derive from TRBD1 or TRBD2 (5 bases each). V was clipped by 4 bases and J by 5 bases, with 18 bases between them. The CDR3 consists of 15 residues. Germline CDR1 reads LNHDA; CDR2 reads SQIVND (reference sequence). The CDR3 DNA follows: TGTGCCAGTAGTACTTTTGGGGGTAGGGGCAACGAGCAGTACTTC. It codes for CASSTFGGRGNEQYF.

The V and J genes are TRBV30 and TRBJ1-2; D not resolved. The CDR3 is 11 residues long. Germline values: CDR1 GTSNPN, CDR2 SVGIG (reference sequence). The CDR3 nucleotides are TGTGCGTGGGGTGGGATTAATGGCTACACCTTC. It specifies CAWGGINGYTF. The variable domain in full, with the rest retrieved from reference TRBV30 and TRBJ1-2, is SQTIHQWPATLVQPVGSPLSLECTVEGTSNPNLYWYRQAAGRGLQLLFYSVGIGQISSEVPQNLSASRPQDRQFILSSKKLLLSDSGFYLCAWGGINGYTFGSGTRLTVV.

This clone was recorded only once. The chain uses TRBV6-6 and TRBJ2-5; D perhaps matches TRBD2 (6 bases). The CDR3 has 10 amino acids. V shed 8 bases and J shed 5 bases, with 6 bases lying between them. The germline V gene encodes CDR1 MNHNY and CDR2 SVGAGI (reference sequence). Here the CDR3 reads CASGGETQYF. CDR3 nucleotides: TGTGCCAGCGGGGGGGAGACCCAGTACTTC.

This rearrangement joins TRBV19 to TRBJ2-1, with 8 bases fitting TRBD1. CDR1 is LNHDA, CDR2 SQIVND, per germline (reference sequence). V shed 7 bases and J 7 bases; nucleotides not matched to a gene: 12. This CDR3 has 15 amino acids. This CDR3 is CASTPPGTGGNEQFF. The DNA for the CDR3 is TGTGCCAGTACCCCCCCCGGGACAGGTGGGAATGAGCAGTTCTTC.

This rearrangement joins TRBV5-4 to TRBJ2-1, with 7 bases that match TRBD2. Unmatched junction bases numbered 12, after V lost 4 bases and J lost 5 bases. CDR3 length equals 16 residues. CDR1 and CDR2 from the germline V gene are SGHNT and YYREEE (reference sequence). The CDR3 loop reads CASSPGLVGRNNEQFF. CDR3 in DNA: TGTGCCAGCAGCCCCGGACTAGTCGGACGGAACAATGAGCAGTTCTTC.

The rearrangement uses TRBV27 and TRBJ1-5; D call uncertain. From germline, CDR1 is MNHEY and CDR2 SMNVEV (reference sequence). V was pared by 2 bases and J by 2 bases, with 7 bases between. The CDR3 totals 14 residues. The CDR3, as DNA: TGTGCCAGCAGTTTAGGTTGGGGCAATCAGCCCCAGCATTTT. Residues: CASSLGWGNQPQHF.

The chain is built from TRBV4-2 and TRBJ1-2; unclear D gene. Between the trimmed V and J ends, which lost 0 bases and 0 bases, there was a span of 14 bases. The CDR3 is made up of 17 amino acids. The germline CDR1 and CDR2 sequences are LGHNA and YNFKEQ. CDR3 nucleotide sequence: TGTGCCAGCAGCCAAGAGTGGCGCAGACCTACTAACTATGGCTACACCTTC. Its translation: CASSQEWRRPTNYGYTF.

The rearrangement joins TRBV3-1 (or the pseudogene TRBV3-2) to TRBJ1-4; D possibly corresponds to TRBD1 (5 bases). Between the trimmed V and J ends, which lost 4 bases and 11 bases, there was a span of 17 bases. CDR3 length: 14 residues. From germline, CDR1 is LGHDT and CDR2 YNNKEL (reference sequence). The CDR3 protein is CASSPGPVPGKLFF. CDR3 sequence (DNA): TGTGCCAGCAGCCCAGGGCCCGTCCCAGGGAAACTGTTTTTT.

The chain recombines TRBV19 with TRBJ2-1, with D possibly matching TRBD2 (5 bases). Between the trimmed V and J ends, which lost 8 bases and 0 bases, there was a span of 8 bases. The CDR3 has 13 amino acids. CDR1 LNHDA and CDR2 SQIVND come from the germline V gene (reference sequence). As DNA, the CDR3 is TGTGCCAGTGGGGAGTTCTCCTACAATGAGCAGTTCTTC. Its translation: CASGEFSYNEQFF.

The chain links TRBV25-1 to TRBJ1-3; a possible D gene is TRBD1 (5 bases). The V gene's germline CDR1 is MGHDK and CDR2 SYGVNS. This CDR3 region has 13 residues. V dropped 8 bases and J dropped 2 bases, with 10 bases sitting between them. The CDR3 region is CASVGGAGNTIYF. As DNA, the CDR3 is TGTGCCAGCGTGGGGGGTGCTGGAAACACCATATATTTT.

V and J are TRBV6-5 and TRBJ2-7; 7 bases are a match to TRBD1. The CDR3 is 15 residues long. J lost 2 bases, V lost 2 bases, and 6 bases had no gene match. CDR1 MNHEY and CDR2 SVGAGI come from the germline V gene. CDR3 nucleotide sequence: TGTGCCAGCAGTTACGGGGACAGAAGTACCTACGAGCAGTACTTC. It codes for CASSYGDRSTYEQYF.

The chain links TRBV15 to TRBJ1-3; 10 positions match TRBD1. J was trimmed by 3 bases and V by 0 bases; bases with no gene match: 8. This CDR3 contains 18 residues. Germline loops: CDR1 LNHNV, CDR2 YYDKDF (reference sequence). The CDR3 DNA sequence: TGTGCCACCAGCAGAGATTGGAGGACAGGGGGTTTTGGAAACACCATATATTTT. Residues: CATSRDWRTGGFGNTIYF. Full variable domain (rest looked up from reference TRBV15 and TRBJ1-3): DAMVIQNPRYQVTQFGKPVTLSCSQTLNHNVMYWYQQKSSQAPKLLFHYYDKDFNNEADTPDNFQSRRPNTSFCFLDIRSPGLGDTAMYLCATSRDWRTGGFGNTIYFGEGSWLTVV.

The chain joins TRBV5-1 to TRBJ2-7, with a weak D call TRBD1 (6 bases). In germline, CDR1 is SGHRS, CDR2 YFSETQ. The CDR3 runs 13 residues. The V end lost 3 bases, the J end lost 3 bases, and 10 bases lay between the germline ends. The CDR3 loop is CASSSSDSYEQYF. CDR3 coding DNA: TGCGCCAGCAGCTCGTCGGACAGCTACGAGCAGTACTTC.

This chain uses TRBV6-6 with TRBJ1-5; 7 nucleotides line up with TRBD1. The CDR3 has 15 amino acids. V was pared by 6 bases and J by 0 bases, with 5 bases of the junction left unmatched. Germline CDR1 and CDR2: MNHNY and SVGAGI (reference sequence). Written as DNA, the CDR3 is TGTGCCAGCAGGCCGGGACAGATTAGCAATCAGCCCCAGCATTTT. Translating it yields CASRPGQISNQPQHF.

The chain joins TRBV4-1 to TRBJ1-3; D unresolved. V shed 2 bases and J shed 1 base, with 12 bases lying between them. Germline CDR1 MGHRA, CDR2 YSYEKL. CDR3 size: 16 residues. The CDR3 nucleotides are TGCGCCAGCAGCCAACCTCCACCCCAATCTGGAAACACCATATATTTT. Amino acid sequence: CASSQPPPQSGNTIYF.